These 16 T cell receptor beta chains were all obtained from the same sample, sequenced in a study of T cells in Graves' hyperthyroidism and ophthalmopathy. RNA transcripts gave rise to amplified TCR beta CDR3 regions. A first-round RT-PCR of the TCR CDR3 used the HTBI primer set. From the multiplex PCR reads, TCRdb called clonotypes with MiXCR, one entry per CDR3 protein. The sample lists about 360,000 distinct CDR3 sequences, about 12% occurring once. The sample was blood. The source of these receptors is a young woman with Graves' hyperthyroidism.

This clonotype occurred many times. The J gene is TRBJ1-1, the V gene TRBV12-3 or TRBV12-4; D perhaps matches TRBD1 (6 bases). The length of the CDR3 is 15 residues. V was clipped by 6 bases and J by 0 bases, with 14 bases between them. The CDR3 here is CASRVDRRMNTEAFF. The CDR3 DNA sequence: TGTGCCAGCAGGGTAGACAGGCGGATGAACACTGAAGCTTTCTTT.

This clonotype showed up many times. The chain is built from TRBV6-6 and TRBJ2-3, with 9 bases aligning to TRBD2. Per the germline V gene, CDR1 is MNHNY and CDR2 is SVGAGI (reference sequence). CDR3 length: 16 amino acids. The V segment lost 2 bases and the J segment 4 bases; nucleotides outside the gene matches: 7. The DNA of the CDR3 is TGTGCCAGCAGTTACGGTCCGGGCGGGGGGGCAGATACGCAGTATTTT. Translated: CASSYGPGGGADTQYF.

This clonotype came up many times. The chain is built from TRBV2 and TRBJ1-2; D remains ambiguous. The CDR3 loop spans 14 amino acids. The V gene lost 10 bases and the J gene lost 5 bases, with 20 bases spanning the gap. The V gene's germline CDR1 is SNHLY and CDR2 FYNNEI. The CDR3 nucleotides are TGTGCCATAACAACACCGGGAACTACTTATGGCTACACCTTC. Translated, it gives CAITTPGTTYGYTF.

This clonotype was observed at least ten times. V gene TRBV6-1 combines with J gene TRBJ2-7; a weak D match, TRBD1 (6 bases). V lost 7 bases to trimming and J lost 6 bases, with 13 bases between them. The CDR3 extends over 12 amino acids. Per the germline V gene, CDR1 is MNHNS and CDR2 is SASEGT. CDR3 DNA: TGTGCCAGCAACAGGGATCTCGGCGAGCAGTACTTC. Translation gives CASNRDLGEQYF.

This clonotype has at least ten counts. The CDR3 region is CASSRRRRLPPYEQYF. CDR3 bases: TGTGCCAGCAGCCGCCGGAGGAGACTCCCTCCCTACGAGCAGTACTTC. This chain uses TRBV12-3 or TRBV12-4 with TRBJ2-7; a possible D gene is TRBD2 (5 bases). The CDR3 sequence is 16 residues long. V lost 6 bases and J lost 2, with 20 bases in between.

Of note for this clonotype: A read error may explain this, as a much larger clone is one base away. This chain links TRBV6-5 with TRBJ2-7; D ambiguous. Germline CDR1 and CDR2: MNHEY and SVGAGI. The CDR3 runs to 16 residues. V lost 2 bases and J lost 0, with 14 bases in between. CDR3 DNA sequence: TGTGCCAGCAGTTACGATACCCCAACCCTCTCCTACGAGCAGTACTTC. Residues: CASSYDTPTLSYEQYF.

The chain is built from TRBV20-1 and TRBJ2-7; the D is unclear. This CDR3 region has 12 residues. Trimming removed 4 bases at V and 3 bases at J, with 10 bases between. Looked up from germline, CDR1 is DFQATT and CDR2 is SNEGSKA (reference sequence). CDR3 nucleotides: TGCAGTGCTATCAGCAGAAGCTACGAGCAGTACTTC. This encodes CSAISRSYEQYF.

This clonotype was observed at least ten times. The rearrangement links TRBV11-2 to TRBJ2-7; D is ambiguous. The germline gives CDR1 SGHAT, CDR2 FQNNGV. V was shortened by 0 bases and J by 0 bases, with 6 bases between the two germline ends. This CDR3 region has 14 residues. This CDR3 reads CASSLERISYEQYF. CDR3 coding DNA: TGTGCCAGCAGCTTAGAACGCATCTCCTACGAGCAGTACTTC.

This clonotype was counted at least ten times. The V and J genes are TRBV28 and TRBJ2-3; 11 bases map to TRBD2. The length of the CDR3 is 16 residues. Looked up from germline, CDR1 is MDHEN and CDR2 is SYDVKM. After removal of 5 bases from V and 0 bases from J, the junction contained 4 bases not matched to a gene. The CDR3 reads CASSGLAGPSTDTQYF. In nucleotides, the CDR3 is TGTGCCAGCAGTGGACTAGCGGGCCCTAGCACAGATACGCAGTATTTT.

The sample holds many counts of this clonotype. The gene calls are TRBV5-6 and TRBJ2-1; TRBD2 agrees at 11 bases. V gave up 4 bases and J gave up 5 bases; unmatched junction bases: 5. CDR1 and CDR2 (germline): SGHDT, YYEEEE. The CDR3 consists of 15 residues. The CDR3 sequence: CASSPSGRKNNEQFF. The CDR3 DNA is TGTGCCAGCAGCCCTAGCGGGAGGAAGAACAATGAGCAGTTCTTC.

Comment on this clonotype: A read error may be the cause here, since a much bigger clone is one base away. The chain carries TRBV2 and TRBJ1-6; D gene ambiguous. In germline, CDR1 is SNHLY, CDR2 FYNNEI. Trimming took 6 bases from V and 7 from J, leaving 19 bases between them. The CDR3 extends over 16 amino acids. The CDR3 bases are TGTGCCAGCAGAGAACGCCCCGGGAGGGCGAATTCACCCCTCCACTTT. Its protein is CASRERPGRANSPLHF.

V is TRBV5-1 and J is TRBJ2-5; TRBD1 or TRBD2 may be the D gene (6 bases each). Trimming removed 0 bases at V and 2 bases at J, with 11 bases between. This CDR3 is built from 15 residues. Germline V gene sequence: CDR1 SGHRS, CDR2 YFSETQ. The CDR3 protein is CASSLVEGTQETQYF. CDR3 in DNA: TGCGCCAGCAGCTTGGTGGAGGGGACACAAGAGACCCAGTACTTC.

This clonotype has a single count. This chain links TRBV20-1 with TRBJ2-1; 11 positions agree with TRBD2. V was clipped by 1 base and J by 9 bases; unmatched bases: 5. Germline values: CDR1 DFQATT, CDR2 SNEGSKA (reference sequence). The CDR3 is made up of 14 amino acids. The CDR3 reads CSARALAGDGEQFF. CDR3 nucleotide sequence: TGCAGTGCTAGAGCACTAGCGGGAGATGGTGAGCAGTTCTTC.

This clonotype was seen ten or more times. The chain uses TRBV11-2 and TRBJ2-6; a weak D match, TRBD2 (6 bases). V gave up 3 bases and J gave up 0 bases, with 9 bases separating them. The CDR3 extends over 16 amino acids. Germline loops: CDR1 SGHAT, CDR2 FQNNGV. The CDR3 DNA is TGTGCCAGCAGCTTCCTCGGGGGCTCTGGGGCCAACGTCCTGACTTTC. This sequence encodes CASSFLGGSGANVLTF. Full variable domain (rest looked up from reference TRBV11-2 and TRBJ2-6): EAGVAQSPRYKIIEKRQSVAFWCNPISGHATLYWYQQILGQGPKLLIQFQNNGVVDDSQLPKDRFSAERLKGVDSTLKIQPAKLEDSAVYLCASSFLGGSGANVLTFGAGSRLTVL.

This clonotype has a count of ten or more. The gene calls are TRBV6-1 and TRBJ2-7; unclear D gene. Trimming removed 5 bases at V and 6 bases at J, with 14 bases between. This CDR3 is 13 amino acids long. The V gene's germline CDR1 is MNHNS and CDR2 SASEGT. The CDR3 DNA reads as TGTGCCAGCAGTTCGCACAGTAACGGCGAGCAGTACTTC. It specifies CASSSHSNGEQYF.

This clonotype was seen more than once but under ten times. The chain carries TRBV27 and TRBJ1-6; D may be TRBD1 (5 bases). CDR1 is MNHEY and CDR2 is SMNVEV in the germline V gene (reference sequence). The CDR3 totals 17 residues. The ends were cut back, 7 bases at V and 2 bases at J, with 18 bases in the middle. The CDR3 nucleotides read TGTGCCAGCACCCTCACCTCGAGGGGCCCCTATAATTCACCCCTCCACTTT. This gives the protein CASTLTSRGPYNSPLHF.